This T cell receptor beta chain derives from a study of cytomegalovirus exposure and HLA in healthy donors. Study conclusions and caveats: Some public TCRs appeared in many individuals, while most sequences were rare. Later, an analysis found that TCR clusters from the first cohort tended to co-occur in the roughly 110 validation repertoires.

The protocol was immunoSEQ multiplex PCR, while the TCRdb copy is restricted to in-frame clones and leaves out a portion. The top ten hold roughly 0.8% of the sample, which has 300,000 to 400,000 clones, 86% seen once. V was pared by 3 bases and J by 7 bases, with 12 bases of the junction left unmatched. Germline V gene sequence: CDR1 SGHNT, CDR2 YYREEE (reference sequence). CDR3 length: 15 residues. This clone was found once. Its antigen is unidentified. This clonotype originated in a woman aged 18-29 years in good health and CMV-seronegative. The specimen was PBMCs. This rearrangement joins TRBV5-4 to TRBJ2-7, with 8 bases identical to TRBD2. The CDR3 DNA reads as TGTGCCAGCAGCTCCCGGACTAGCCCCTTTGGGGAGCAGTACTTC. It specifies CASSSRTSPFGEQYF.